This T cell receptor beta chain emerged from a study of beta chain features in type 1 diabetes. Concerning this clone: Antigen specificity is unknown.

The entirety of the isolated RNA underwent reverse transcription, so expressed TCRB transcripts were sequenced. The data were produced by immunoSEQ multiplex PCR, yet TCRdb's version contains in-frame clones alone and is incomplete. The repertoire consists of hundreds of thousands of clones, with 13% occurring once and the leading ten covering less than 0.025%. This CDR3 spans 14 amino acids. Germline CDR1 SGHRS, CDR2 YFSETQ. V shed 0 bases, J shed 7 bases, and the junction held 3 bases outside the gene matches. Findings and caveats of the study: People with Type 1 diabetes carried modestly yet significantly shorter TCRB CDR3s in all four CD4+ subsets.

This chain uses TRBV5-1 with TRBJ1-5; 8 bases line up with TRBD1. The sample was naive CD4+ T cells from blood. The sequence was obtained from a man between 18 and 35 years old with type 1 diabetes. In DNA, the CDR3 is TGCGCCAGCAGCTTGGCAGGACAGGGCCAGCCCCAGCATTTT. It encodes CASSLAGQGQPQHF. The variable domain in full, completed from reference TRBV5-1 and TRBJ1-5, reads KAGVTQTPRYLIKTRGQQVTLSCSPISGHRSVSWYQQTPGQGLQFLFEYFSETQRNKGNFPGRFSGRQFSNSRSEMNVSTLELGDSALYLCASSLAGQGQPQHFGDGTRLSIL.